The 26 T cell receptor beta chains below come from one sample, sequenced in a study of T cell responses to AZD1222 COVID-19 vaccine. Assay: immunoSEQ multiplex PCR; the TCRdb copy retains only in-frame clones and omits some. This sample carries 120,000 to 150,000 clones, roughly 90% of them seen once, and the ten largest clones take 1.4%. The specimen comprised peripheral blood, sampled on day 0 of AZD1222 vaccination. The receptor set was obtained from an adult in good health.

This rearrangement joins TRBV27 to TRBJ1-1, with 7 positions matching TRBD1. CDR1 is MNHEY and CDR2 is SMNVEV in the germline V gene (reference sequence). V was pared by 3 bases and J by 4 bases, with 5 bases of the junction left unmatched. The CDR3 extends over 14 amino acids. The CDR3 coding sequence is TGTGCCAGCAGTTTGAGACAGGGCGGCACTGAAGCTTTCTTT. Its protein product is CASSLRQGGTEAFF.

J is TRBJ1-4 and V is TRBV6-2 or TRBV6-3; 8 bases align to TRBD1. With 5 bases clipped from V and 10 bases from J, the junction kept 15 bases outside the gene matches. CDR1 is MNHEY, CDR2 SVGEGT, per germline. CDR3 length: 16 residues. The CDR3 spells CASSKPGQGRLRKLFF. Written as DNA, the CDR3 is TGTGCCAGCAGTAAACCTGGACAGGGCCGTCTGAGAAAACTGTTTTTT.

The V call is TRBV7-9, the J call TRBJ1-3; the D is unclear. This CDR3 region has 14 residues. V was pared by 6 bases and J by 0 bases, with 9 bases between. Looked up from germline, CDR1 is SEHNR and CDR2 is FQNEAQ (reference sequence). CDR3 protein: CASSYGFSGNTIYF. The CDR3 coding sequence is TGTGCCAGCAGTTACGGCTTCTCTGGAAACACCATATATTTT.

This chain uses TRBV7-2 with TRBJ2-2; 7 nucleotides match TRBD2. The CDR3 covers 16 residues. Germline V lookup: CDR1 SGHTA, CDR2 FQGNSA. V dropped 1 base and J dropped 9; count of bases not matched to a gene: 11. This CDR3 reads CASSLGSGGGLRELFF. CDR3 DNA sequence: TGTGCCAGCAGCTTAGGGTCTGGCGGGGGACTCCGGGAGCTGTTTTTT.

The chain has TRBV6-6 and TRBJ2-1, with TRBD2 identical over 8 bases. J lost 9 bases, V lost 5 bases, and 15 bases had no gene match. There are 16 residues in the CDR3. Germline CDR1 is MNHNY and CDR2 is SVGAGI (reference sequence). CDR3 residues: CASSPRFRAGESEQFF. Here the CDR3 DNA reads TGTGCCAGCAGTCCCAGGTTTCGAGCGGGAGAGAGTGAGCAGTTCTTC.

The genes are TRBV4-2 and TRBJ1-3; no definite D call. The CDR3 loop spans 15 amino acids. V dropped 2 bases and J dropped 2 bases, with 10 bases sitting between them. In germline, CDR1 is LGHNA, CDR2 YNFKEQ. The CDR3 reads CASSQSSQAGNTIYF. The CDR3 DNA reads TGTGCCAGCAGCCAATCCTCGCAGGCTGGAAACACCATATATTTT.

This rearrangement joins TRBV5-4 to TRBJ2-1; a possible D gene is TRBD2 (7 bases). Per germline, CDR1 SGHNT and CDR2 YYREEE (reference sequence). CDR3 length: 14 amino acids. The V gene lost 4 bases and the J gene lost 4 bases, with 12 bases spanning the gap. The CDR3 region has the DNA TGTGCCAGCAGCGGGGGGGCGGATTACAATGAGCAGTTCTTC. This encodes CASSGGADYNEQFF.

The chain links TRBV6-5 to TRBJ1-6, with 10 bases fitting TRBD1. Germline trimming cut 8 bases from V and 6 bases from J; bases unmatched to any gene: 4. The CDR3 is made up of 14 amino acids. The germline V gene has CDR1 MNHEY and CDR2 SVGAGI. CDR3: CASRDRGSNSPLHF. The CDR3 coding sequence is TGTGCCAGCCGGGACAGGGGTTCTAATTCACCCCTCCACTTT.

This clone came up once. J is TRBJ2-5 and V is TRBV10-3; D is uncertain. Per the germline V gene, CDR1 is ENHRY and CDR2 is SYGVKD. The CDR3 is 13 amino acids. Trimming removed 2 bases from V and 2 bases from J, with 6 bases in between. The CDR3 nucleotides are TGTGCCATCAGTGAGCGGGCTCAAGAGACCCAGTACTTC. Translated: CAISERAQETQYF.

The V and J genes are TRBV7-9 and TRBJ2-1; TRBD2 is a possible D gene (6 bases). V was trimmed by 7 bases and J by 4 bases, leaving 17 bases between them. The CDR3 runs to 15 residues. Germline CDR1 is SEHNR and CDR2 is FQNEAQ (reference sequence). The CDR3 nucleotides read TGTGCCAGCAAGGGTGCGGGGTCCCGGTACAATGAGCAGTTCTTC. It translates to CASKGAGSRYNEQFF.

V and J are TRBV20-1 and TRBJ2-7; D is possibly TRBD1 or TRBD2 (6 bases each). The CDR3 is made up of 11 amino acids. Germline values: CDR1 DFQATT, CDR2 SNEGSKA (reference sequence). V lost 7 bases and J 6 bases, leaving 13 bases between the germline ends. The CDR3 nucleotides are TGCAGTGTTCCGAGGGGGGCCGAGCAGTACTTC. It is translated as CSVPRGAEQYF.

The chain carries TRBV13 and TRBJ1-6, with 9 bases fitting TRBD1. The germline V gene encodes CDR1 PRHDT and CDR2 FYEKMQ (reference sequence). This CDR3 spans 15 amino acids. Losses at the gene ends were 1 base for V and 9 bases for J; bases not matched to a gene: 4. This chain's CDR3 is CASSLDRGHGSPLHF. DNA for the CDR3: TGTGCCAGCAGCTTAGACAGGGGGCATGGTTCACCCCTCCACTTT.

The chain couples TRBV7-2 to TRBJ2-3; D is ambiguous. The CDR3 totals 15 residues. V shed 4 bases and J shed 2 bases, with 13 bases lying between them. The germline CDR1 and CDR2 sequences are SGHTA and FQGNSA. The CDR3: CASSSAVRYTDTQYF. CDR3 in DNA: TGTGCCAGCAGCTCGGCCGTGCGGTACACAGATACGCAGTATTTT. Full variable domain (rest looked up from reference TRBV7-2 and TRBJ2-3): GAGVSQSPSNKVTEKGKDVELRCDPISGHTALYWYRQSLGQGLEFLIYFQGNSAPDKSGLPSDRFSAERTGGSVSTLTIQRTQQEDSAVYLCASSSAVRYTDTQYFGPGTRLTVL.

The chain uses TRBV7-3 and TRBJ2-2; the match to TRBD2 covers 9 bases. Germline lookup yields CDR1 SGHTA and CDR2 FQGTGA. The trim removed 0 bases at V and 2 bases at J, leaving 7 bases unmatched. The CDR3 length is 18 residues. CDR3 region: CASSLTPRLAANTGELFF. CDR3 sequence (DNA): TGTGCCAGCAGCTTAACCCCGAGACTAGCGGCTAACACCGGGGAGCTGTTTTTT.

V usage is TRBV18 and J usage is TRBJ2-1; D might be TRBD2 (7 bases). Trimming pared 2 bases from V and 9 bases from J, leaving 11 bases between. This CDR3 comprises 13 residues. The germline CDR1 and CDR2 sequences are KGHSH and LQKENI. This chain's CDR3 is CASSPDGGAEQFF. The CDR3 bases are TGTGCCAGCTCACCAGATGGGGGGGCTGAGCAGTTCTTC.

The chain joins TRBV9 to TRBJ2-7, with TRBD2 matching over 12 bases. The CDR3 has 15 amino acids. V gave up 6 bases and J gave up 6 bases; unmatched junction bases: 10. Germline V gene data show CDR1 as SGDLS and CDR2 as YYNGEE. In DNA, the CDR3 is TGTGCCAGCACTAGCGGGAGGGCCGAGTTGCTCGAGCAGTACTTC. Translating gives CASTSGRAELLEQYF.

The chain uses TRBV9 and TRBJ1-1, with D tentatively TRBD1 (5 bases). The germline V and J ends were trimmed by 0 bases and 2 bases, with 8 bases remaining between them. Germline V gene sequence: CDR1 SGDLS, CDR2 YYNGEE. CDR3 length: 14 amino acids. The CDR3 is CASSVGGTNTEAFF. CDR3 in DNA: TGTGCCAGCAGCGTAGGAGGGACCAACACTGAAGCTTTCTTT.

The chain couples TRBV27 to TRBJ2-1, with 10 bases matching TRBD1. CDR3 length: 15 residues. J gave up 3 bases and V 5 bases, and 4 bases lay outside the gene matches. The germline CDR1 and CDR2 sequences are MNHEY and SMNVEV (reference sequence). The chain's CDR3 is CASSAGTGDYNEQFF. CDR3 DNA sequence: TGTGCCAGCAGTGCCGGGACAGGGGACTACAATGAGCAGTTCTTC.

This chain joins TRBV5-1 and TRBJ2-1; 7 bases map to TRBD2. Per the germline V gene, CDR1 is SGHRS and CDR2 is YFSETQ. This CDR3 comprises 16 residues. V lost 7 bases to trimming and J lost 5 bases; unmatched junction nucleotides: 15. DNA of the CDR3: TGCGCCAGCGCGGAATGGGCGGGGGAGTTAAACAATGAGCAGTTCTTC. It yields the protein CASAEWAGELNNEQFF.

DNA of the CDR3: TGTGCCAGCCGACCGGGAGACACTGAAGCTTTCTTT. Its translation is CASRPGDTEAFF. V usage is TRBV28 and J usage is TRBJ1-1; D is undetermined. This CDR3 region has 12 residues. Germline V gene lookup returns CDR1 MDHEN and CDR2 SYDVKM. V was cut by 8 bases and J by 3 bases, with 10 bases left in between.

The chain uses TRBV11-1 and TRBJ2-7; D not resolved. Germline lookup yields CDR1 SGHAT and CDR2 FQDESV (reference sequence). V shed 1 base and J shed 2 bases, with 9 bases lying between them. This CDR3 contains 14 residues. The CDR3 protein is CASSLVGPTYEQYF. The CDR3 DNA is TGTGCCAGCAGCTTAGTAGGCCCTACCTACGAGCAGTACTTC.

This chain connects TRBV19 to TRBJ2-5; D is perhaps TRBD1 (6 bases). The V and J ends lost 6 bases and 5 bases respectively, with 13 bases between them. Germline lookup yields CDR1 LNHDA and CDR2 SQIVND (reference sequence). This CDR3 is 13 amino acids long. The CDR3 DNA sequence: TGTGCCAGTAGCGCGGACAGAGAGGAGACCCAGTACTTC. Encoded protein: CASSADREETQYF. Full variable domain (outside the CDR3, taken from reference TRBV19 and TRBJ2-5): DGGITQSPKYLFRKEGQNVTLSCEQNLNHDAMYWYRQDPGQGLRLIYYSQIVNDFQKGDIAEGYSVSREKKESFPLTVTSAQKNPTAFYLCASSADREETQYFGPGTRLLVL.

This chain joins TRBV6-2 or TRBV6-3 and TRBJ1-1; tentative D call: TRBD1 (6 bases). Germline CDR1 MNHEY, CDR2 SVGEGT. The CDR3 spans 17 residues. The V end lost 1 base, the J end lost 6 bases, and 21 bases lay between the germline ends. The CDR3 DNA sequence: TGTGCCAGCAGTTACTTAGGAGGGACAATTGCGGACGCTGAAGCTTTCTTT. Amino acid sequence: CASSYLGGTIADAEAFF.

This chain joins TRBV28 and TRBJ1-3, with a weak D call TRBD1 (6 bases). Trimming left V 3 bases short and J 4 bases short, with 13 bases between. Germline values: CDR1 MDHEN, CDR2 SYDVKM. The CDR3 is made up of 15 amino acids. CDR3 sequence (DNA): TGTGCCAGCAGTTTCTTGTCGGGGGCCGGAAACACCATATATTTT. Its translation is CASSFLSGAGNTIYF.

The gene calls are TRBV7-9 and TRBJ1-1; a weak D match, TRBD1 (6 bases). CDR1 SEHNR and CDR2 FQNEAQ come from the germline V gene (reference sequence). V gave up 4 bases and J gave up 1 base, with 13 bases separating them. The CDR3 is 15 amino acids. The CDR3 is CASSSTDRPNTEAFF. Here the CDR3 DNA reads TGTGCCAGCAGCTCCACCGACAGGCCGAACACTGAAGCTTTCTTT.

The J gene is TRBJ2-1, the V gene TRBV7-8; D assignment may be TRBD1 or TRBD2 (6 bases each). The germline V gene encodes CDR1 SGHVS and CDR2 FQNEAQ. V was shortened by 5 bases and J by 8 bases, with 16 bases between the two germline ends. There are 14 residues in the CDR3. In nucleotides, the CDR3 is TGTGCCAGCAGCCGAGGGGGGAGATGGGATGAGCAGTTCTTC. It codes for CASSRGGRWDEQFF. Complete variable domain (other parts from reference TRBV7-8 and TRBJ2-1): GAGVSQSPRYKVAKRGQDVALRCDPISGHVSLFWYQQALGQGPEFLTYFQNEAQLDKSGLPSDRFFAERPEGSVSTLKIQRTQQEDSAVYLCASSRGGRWDEQFFGPGTRLTVL.